Listed below are T cell receptor beta chains from one sample, sequenced in a study of blood T cell repertoires in COVID-19. Sequenced by immunoSEQ multiplex PCR; TCRdb stores in-frame clones only, minus some. Of some 250,000 clones listed, approximately 80% are singletons. The source material was peripheral blood. These receptor sequences come from a man aged 35 to 55 with acute or convalescent COVID-19. The CDR3 runs from the conserved cysteine through the conserved F or W. The order of the fields is D gene, V gene, clone size, J gene, CDR3 DNA, CDR3 protein. D genes are given only for firm matches. The size entry is marked missing in some rows and otherwise reads once, few, many or a size class.

d_gene: -; v_gene: TRBV7-9; abundance: -; j_gene: TRBJ2-1; CDR3nt: TGTGCCAGCAGCTTAGGAGCGGGCAGAGGCTCCTACAATGAGCAGTTCTTC; CDR3aa: CASSLGAGRGSYNEQFF
d_gene: TRBD2; v_gene: TRBV11-3; abundance: -; j_gene: TRBJ2-7; CDR3nt: TGTGCCAGCAGCACCGGACTAGGGAACGAGCAGTACTTC; CDR3aa: CASSTGLGNEQYF
d_gene: TRBD1; v_gene: TRBV2; abundance: -; j_gene: TRBJ1-6; CDR3nt: TGTGCCAGCAGCCTACGGACAGGGAATTCACCCCTCCACTTT; CDR3aa: CASSLRTGNSPLHF
d_gene: -; v_gene: TRBV2; abundance: once; j_gene: TRBJ2-2; CDR3nt: TGTGCCAGCACTGGAGTCGTTTCGAACACCGGGGAGCTGTTTTTT; CDR3aa: CASTGVVSNTGELFF
d_gene: -; v_gene: TRBV11-3; abundance: once; j_gene: TRBJ1-2; CDR3nt: TGTGCCATACTACAGGGTTTGGATGGCTACACCTTC; CDR3aa: CAILQGLDGYTF
d_gene: -; v_gene: TRBV19; abundance: -; j_gene: TRBJ2-7; CDR3nt: TGTGCCAGTAGTATAGTCCAGGGGCACTACGAGCAGTACTTC; CDR3aa: CASSIVQGHYEQYF
d_gene: -; v_gene: TRBV14; abundance: few; j_gene: TRBJ2-1; CDR3nt: TGTGCCAGCAGCCCCCTTCGAAGCGGGACAACCTACAATGAGCAGTTCTTC; CDR3aa: CASSPLRSGTTYNEQFF
d_gene: TRBD1; v_gene: TRBV3-1/TRBV3-2; abundance: many; j_gene: TRBJ1-2; CDR3nt: TGTGCCAGCAGCCTAGGTGGGACAGGGGGGTACTATGGCTACACCTTC; CDR3aa: CASSLGGTGGYYGYTF
d_gene: -; v_gene: TRBV11-2; abundance: -; j_gene: TRBJ2-1; CDR3nt: TGTGCCAGCAGCTCCGACGGCTCCCAAGGAGGTGAGCAGTTCTTC; CDR3aa: CASSSDGSQGGEQFF
d_gene: -; v_gene: TRBV10-3; abundance: -; j_gene: TRBJ1-3; CDR3nt: TGTGCCATCATGGCAGGCTCTGGAAACACCATATATTTT; CDR3aa: CAIMAGSGNTIYF
d_gene: -; v_gene: TRBV29-1; abundance: once; j_gene: TRBJ2-7; CDR3nt: TGCAGCGTTGTCTCACGGGGGTACGAGCAGTACTTC; CDR3aa: CSVVSRGYEQYF
d_gene: -; v_gene: TRBV5-4; abundance: -; j_gene: TRBJ1-1; CDR3nt: TGTGCCAGCAGCTTGGGTACGGGTATCGACACTGAAGCTTTCTTT; CDR3aa: CASSLGTGIDTEAFF
d_gene: TRBD1; v_gene: TRBV7-9; abundance: -; j_gene: TRBJ1-1; CDR3nt: TGTGCCAGCAGCCATTCCGGGACAGGGGGCTATGAAGCTTTCTTT; CDR3aa: CASSHSGTGGYEAFF
d_gene: TRBD2; v_gene: TRBV15; abundance: -; j_gene: TRBJ2-1; CDR3nt: TGTGCCACCAGCAGAGAAAGGGGACTAGCGGGAATGATGCATGAGCAGTTCTTC; CDR3aa: CATSRERGLAGMMHEQFF
d_gene: TRBD2; v_gene: TRBV4-2; abundance: -; j_gene: TRBJ2-7; CDR3nt: TGTGCCTCGGGACTAGCGGGACGAACCGAGCAGTACTTC; CDR3aa: CASGLAGRTEQYF
d_gene: -; v_gene: TRBV14; abundance: few; j_gene: TRBJ2-7; CDR3nt: TGTGCCAGCAGCCAATATACCGGGAGCTCCTACGAGCAGTACTTC; CDR3aa: CASSQYTGSSYEQYF
d_gene: -; v_gene: TRBV6-2/TRBV6-3; abundance: -; j_gene: TRBJ2-7; CDR3nt: TGTGCCAGCAGTTCAACCCGGGGGTCCCACGAGCAGTACTTC; CDR3aa: CASSSTRGSHEQYF
d_gene: TRBD2; v_gene: TRBV9; abundance: -; j_gene: TRBJ2-1; CDR3nt: TGTGCCAGCAGCGGCTCTGGGACTAGCGGGAGAGTAGGGGCTAGTGAGCAGTTCTTC; CDR3aa: CASSGSGTSGRVGASEQFF
d_gene: -; v_gene: TRBV7-2; abundance: -; j_gene: TRBJ2-2; CDR3nt: TGTGCCAGCACCCCAACTAAAGGTCCCGGGGAGCTGTTTTTT; CDR3aa: CASTPTKGPGELFF
d_gene: -; v_gene: TRBV7-7; abundance: -; j_gene: TRBJ2-1; CDR3nt: TGTGCCAGCAGCATGGGACAACCCGGGACTAACAATGAGCAGTTCTTC; CDR3aa: CASSMGQPGTNNEQFF
d_gene: TRBD2; v_gene: TRBV7-2; abundance: once; j_gene: TRBJ2-3; CDR3nt: TGTGCCAGCAGCCCAAAACCCCGCGATAGAGCGGGAGTAAGTAATACGCAGTATTTT; CDR3aa: CASSPKPRDRAGVSNTQYF
d_gene: -; v_gene: TRBV28; abundance: -; j_gene: TRBJ1-2; CDR3nt: TGTGCCAGCAGTTCCAGGGTTGCCCCCCATGGCTACACCTTC; CDR3aa: CASSSRVAPHGYTF
d_gene: -; v_gene: TRBV4-1; abundance: few; j_gene: TRBJ1-1; CDR3nt: TGCGCCAGCAGCCACGGCCCAAAGACATCGAACACTGAAGCTTTCTTT; CDR3aa: CASSHGPKTSNTEAFF
d_gene: -; v_gene: TRBV19; abundance: few; j_gene: TRBJ2-2; CDR3nt: TGTGCCAGTAGTATAAAGCGACAGACAATATCGCACACCGGGGAGCTGTTTTTT; CDR3aa: CASSIKRQTISHTGELFF
d_gene: -; v_gene: TRBV7-9; abundance: -; j_gene: TRBJ1-1; CDR3nt: TGTGCCAGCAGCTCCCCACCGTCCAGGACTCCTAACACTGAAGCTTTCTTT; CDR3aa: CASSSPPSRTPNTEAFF
d_gene: TRBD1; v_gene: TRBV6-5; abundance: -; j_gene: TRBJ2-3; CDR3nt: TGTGCCAGCTTCCGGACAGGGACAATCACAGATACGCAGTATTTT; CDR3aa: CASFRTGTITDTQYF
d_gene: -; v_gene: TRBV6-6; abundance: -; j_gene: TRBJ1-1; CDR3nt: TGTGCCAGCAGTTACGGTGGCAGGGCCCTTAACACTGAAGCTTTCTTT; CDR3aa: CASSYGGRALNTEAFF
d_gene: TRBD2; v_gene: TRBV2; abundance: -; j_gene: TRBJ2-3; CDR3nt: TGTGCCAGCAAACTAGCGGGAGGGCCACATACGCAGTATTTT; CDR3aa: CASKLAGGPHTQYF
d_gene: -; v_gene: TRBV7-9; abundance: -; j_gene: TRBJ2-3; CDR3nt: TGTGCCAGCAGCTATGGCGGACTCAGCACAGATACGCAGTATTTT; CDR3aa: CASSYGGLSTDTQYF
d_gene: -; v_gene: TRBV7-8; abundance: -; j_gene: TRBJ2-1; CDR3nt: TGTGCCAGCAGCCTAAGTAACCCGGGGAGCGTTGATGAGCAGTTCTTC; CDR3aa: CASSLSNPGSVDEQFF
d_gene: TRBD1; v_gene: TRBV7-2; abundance: -; j_gene: TRBJ1-6; CDR3nt: TGTGCCAGCAGCCGTACAGGGGGCTCAAGCTCCTATAATTCACCCCTCCACTTT; CDR3aa: CASSRTGGSSSYNSPLHF
d_gene: -; v_gene: TRBV6-5; abundance: -; j_gene: TRBJ2-7; CDR3nt: TGTGCCAGCAGTTACTCGAACTGGCAGGGGAACTACGAGCAGTACTTC; CDR3aa: CASSYSNWQGNYEQYF